This is a list of T cell receptor beta chains from one sample in a study of control samples from healthy donors and cancer patients. Some clones are missing from TCRdb's copy, which holds only in-frame ones; the method was immunoSEQ multiplex PCR. This repertoire shows 110,000 or so clones, under 90% found once; its top ten account for less than 15%. The material sequenced was blood. All receptors derive from a woman aged 45-60 years in good health. Both conserved end residues are part of each CDR3. A D gene is named only where the DNA matches it firmly. The size entry is marked missing in some rows and otherwise reads once, few, many or a size class.

CDR3 DNA	CDR3 protein	D gene	clone size	V gene	J gene
TGTGCCAGCAGCTTAGCGCCGGGTACTACCTACGAGCAGTACTTC	CASSLAPGTTYEQYF	.	.	TRBV7-6	TRBJ2-7
TGTGCCAGCAGCTTCGGAAGGACAGTGACTAACTATGGCTACACCTTC	CASSFGRTVTNYGYTF	.	.	TRBV7-2	TRBJ1-2
TGTGCCGCATATTACCGGGGTCACAGCGGAAACACCATATATTTT	CAAYYRGHSGNTIYF	.	.	TRBV30	TRBJ1-3
TGTGCCAGCAGCAAAGACAGGGACGAGACCCAGTACTTC	CASSKDRDETQYF	TRBD1	few	TRBV6-5	TRBJ2-5
TGTGCCAGCAGCGTAGATGCAGGGACGGCTGGAAACACCATATATTTT	CASSVDAGTAGNTIYF	.	.	TRBV9	TRBJ1-3
TGCAGCGCGTCCGGAGGGACAGGGGGAGAAAAACTGTTTTTT	CSASGGTGGEKLFF	TRBD1	.	TRBV29-1	TRBJ1-4
TGCGCCAGCAGCCAAGATTTAAGGACAGGGGGCTACACCTTC	CASSQDLRTGGYTF	TRBD1	.	TRBV4-1	TRBJ1-2
TGCGCCAGCAGCCAAGAGGGGTCTTGGATGGGAGAGACCCAGTACTTC	CASSQEGSWMGETQYF	.	.	TRBV4-1	TRBJ2-5
TGTGCCAGCAGCTTGGGACATGGGAACACTGAAGCTTTCTTT	CASSLGHGNTEAFF	.	.	TRBV7-3	TRBJ1-1
TGTGCCAGCAGCCCAGGGACTAGCGGGATGAATGAGCAGTTCTTC	CASSPGTSGMNEQFF	TRBD2	.	TRBV11-2	TRBJ2-1
TGTGCCAGCAGCTTTTCCGATTACGAGCAGTACTTC	CASSFSDYEQYF	.	.	TRBV5-6	TRBJ2-7
TGTGCCAGCAGTCGCACAGGGCCCGGGGAGCTGTTTTTT	CASSRTGPGELFF	.	.	TRBV27	TRBJ2-2
TGTGCCAGCGGGAGGGGCACTGAAGCTTTCTTT	CASGRGTEAFF	.	.	TRBV19	TRBJ1-1
TGTGCCAGCAGTTTAGACAGCTTAAACACCGGGGAGCTGTTTTTT	CASSLDSLNTGELFF	.	.	TRBV6-2/TRBV6-3	TRBJ2-2
TGTGCCAGCAGCCGGGAACCCGGGGGTTGGTCACCCCTCCACTTT	CASSREPGGWSPLHF	.	.	TRBV6-2/TRBV6-3	TRBJ1-6
TGTGCCAGTAGTATTGTCCCTGACGAAAAACTGTTTTTT	CASSIVPDEKLFF	.	.	TRBV19	TRBJ1-4
TGTGCCAGCAGCCAAGTTACTAGCGGGAGGGACAATGAGCAGTTCTTC	CASSQVTSGRDNEQFF	TRBD2	.	TRBV4-2	TRBJ2-1
TGTGCCTGGTCGGGGGGGGCTAGCGGGACCACAGATACGCAGTATTTT	CAWSGGASGTTDTQYF	TRBD2	.	TRBV30	TRBJ2-3
TGTGCCAGCAGTTACGTTTTAAGTGAGACCCAGTACTTC	CASSYVLSETQYF	.	.	TRBV6-6	TRBJ2-5
TGCAGTGCTAGAGACCACCTCGGGCAGTACTTC	CSARDHLGQYF	.	.	TRBV20-1	TRBJ2-7
TGTGCCAGCAGCCTCCATGGCGGGGCTACAGATACGCAGTATTTT	CASSLHGGATDTQYF	.	.	TRBV7-2	TRBJ2-3
TGTGCCAGCCGACTTGGACTCCGAAGCTCCTATAATTCACCCCTCCACTTT	CASRLGLRSSYNSPLHF	.	few	TRBV6-4	TRBJ1-6
TGTGCCAGCAGCTTAGGCGCTGGCACCTACAATGAGCAGTTCTTC	CASSLGAGTYNEQFF	.	.	TRBV7-9	TRBJ2-1
TGCGCCAGCAGCCAAGATGGGCCCAGCGGGGGAACCACAGATACGCAGTATTTT	CASSQDGPSGGTTDTQYF	TRBD2	.	TRBV4-3	TRBJ2-3
TGTGCCTGGAGTGTTACTAGCGGGAACGAGCAGTTCTTC	CAWSVTSGNEQFF	TRBD2	once	TRBV30	TRBJ2-1
TGTGCCAGCAGCTTAGCTCTTGCCGGCACCGGGGAGCTGTTTTTT	CASSLALAGTGELFF	.	.	TRBV11-3	TRBJ2-2
TGTGCCAGCAGCGAGTCGGGACTTTCGAATGAGCAGTTCTTC	CASSESGLSNEQFF	.	.	TRBV11-2	TRBJ2-1
TGTGCCAGCACCCCCCGACAGGGGGCGAAAGGCTACACCTTC	CASTPRQGAKGYTF	TRBD1	once	TRBV6-5	TRBJ1-2
TGTGCCAGCAGCAAATCCGGGCTTCTTAATGAAAAACTGTTTTTT	CASSKSGLLNEKLFF	.	.	TRBV7-2	TRBJ1-4
TGTGCCAGCAGTAACAAGGGTTATGAGCAGTTCTTC	CASSNKGYEQFF	.	.	TRBV6-2/TRBV6-3	TRBJ2-1
TGTGCCATCAGTGACCTGGGACAGGCGGGCAATCAGCCCCAGCATTTT	CAISDLGQAGNQPQHF	TRBD1	.	TRBV10-3	TRBJ1-5
TGCGCCAGCAGCAAGCGACAGGGTATGGTCCACGAGCAGTACTTC	CASSKRQGMVHEQYF	TRBD1	.	TRBV5-1	TRBJ2-7
TGTGCCTGGAGCGGGTCCAGGAACACTGAAGCTTTCTTT	CAWSGSRNTEAFF	.	few	TRBV30	TRBJ1-1
TGTGCCAGCAGCTTGGGCCAGGGGGTATTTGGCTACACCTTC	CASSLGQGVFGYTF	TRBD1	.	TRBV5-6	TRBJ1-2
TGTGCCACCAGCAGAGAGAAGCGGGGGGGCCTTAGAGATACGCAGTATTTT	CATSREKRGGLRDTQYF	TRBD2	.	TRBV15	TRBJ2-3
TGTGCCAGCAGCTTAGCCGAGGTTATGAACACTGAAGCTTTCTTT	CASSLAEVMNTEAFF	.	few	TRBV7-6	TRBJ1-1
TGTGCCACCAGCAGAGCTGGGGGGCTAAATGAAAAACTGTTTTTT	CATSRAGGLNEKLFF	.	.	TRBV15	TRBJ1-4
TGTGCCACCGGGACAGGGCTCGAAGATACGCAGTATTTT	CATGTGLEDTQYF	TRBD1	.	TRBV15	TRBJ2-3
TGTGCCTGGAGGAACACAGGGGGCAGTAGAGGTTTTACTGAAGCTTTCTTT	CAWRNTGGSRGFTEAFF	TRBD1	.	TRBV30	TRBJ1-1
TGTGCCAGCAGTGAGAGACGGAATCAGCCCCAGCATTTT	CASSERRNQPQHF	.	once	TRBV6-1	TRBJ1-5
TGTGCCAGCAGTGTGTGGACAGGGGGCTCTAATTCACCCCTCCACTTT	CASSVWTGGSNSPLHF	TRBD1	once	TRBV6-1	TRBJ1-6
TGTGCCAGCAGTTTACAGCGGGGAATCGGCACAGATACGCAGTATTTT	CASSLQRGIGTDTQYF	TRBD2	.	TRBV28	TRBJ2-3
TGTGCCAGCACCTTTGTATACACCGGGGAGCTGTTTTTT	CASTFVYTGELFF	.	.	TRBV12-3/TRBV12-4	TRBJ2-2
TGTGCCAGCAAGGCAGACCCCTCTGGGGCCAACGTCCTGACTTTC	CASKADPSGANVLTF	.	.	TRBV5-6	TRBJ2-6
TGTGCCAGCAGCTCGAGCTCCTACGAGCAGTACTTC	CASSSSSYEQYF	.	once	TRBV6-2/TRBV6-3	TRBJ2-7
TGCGCCAGCAGATCACGGGACTTGTCGATCTACAATGAGCAGTTCTTC	CASRSRDLSIYNEQFF	.	.	TRBV5-1	TRBJ2-1
TGTGCCAGCAGCTCCGGACAGGGGGGAAACACCATATATTTT	CASSSGQGGNTIYF	TRBD1	.	TRBV5-4	TRBJ1-3
TGCGCCAGCAGCCAAGATGTCACGGTCGGTACAGGGGGTAGCACAGATACGCAGTATTTT	CASSQDVTVGTGGSTDTQYF	TRBD1	.	TRBV4-3	TRBJ2-3
TGTGCCAGCAGCATCGGACAGTTAAGCACAGATACGCAGTATTTT	CASSIGQLSTDTQYF	.	.	TRBV9	TRBJ2-3
TGTGCCACTAGCGGAGCTCGATACAATGAGCAGTTCTTC	CATSGARYNEQFF	TRBD2	.	TRBV28	TRBJ2-1
TGTGCCAGCAGCACCACCTTCCGGGACAGGGTTGTGACAGATACGCAGTATTTT	CASSTTFRDRVVTDTQYF	TRBD1	.	TRBV5-5	TRBJ2-3